Presented here are 13 T cell receptor beta chains from one specimen sequenced in a study of shared clonotypes between healthy human individuals (TCRdb year 2020). Receptor libraries were prepared by the immunoSEQ multiplex PCR assay. The table comes from immuneACCESS by way of TCRdb, which keeps in-frame sequences with V and J called. Part of the clones is missing from these tables; in studies checked, under half for an unresolved V gene and the rest for unknown reasons. The sample table shows almost 750,000 clones, and 72% are seen once. In total, the top ten clones hold around 1.7% of the sample. The specimen was memory CD4+ T cells sorted from blood. Sample cell subset or site, as interpreted from the label and publication: CD45RA-negative fraction. The receptors were gathered from a woman aged 25 to 39 in good health.

This rearrangement joins TRBV2 to TRBJ2-5; 13 bases are shared with TRBD2. Germline trimming cut 3 bases from V and 5 bases from J; bases unmatched to any gene: 9. CDR1 and CDR2 from the germline V gene are SNHLY and FYNNEI. The length of the CDR3 is 17 residues. The CDR3 DNA follows: TGTGCCAGCAGTGACCGGACTAGCGGGAGCCGGTGGGAGACCCAGTACTTC. Its translation is CASSDRTSGSRWETQYF.

The chain has TRBV5-1 and TRBJ1-2, with 9 bases aligning to TRBD1. This CDR3 comprises 15 residues. The V and J ends lost 2 bases and 5 bases, in that order; junction bases with no gene match: 7. Germline assignment: CDR1 SGHRS and CDR2 YFSETQ. The CDR3 here is CASSFAAGQGYGYTF. The DNA for the CDR3 is TGCGCCAGCAGCTTTGCTGCGGGACAGGGTTATGGCTACACCTTC.

There are a few counts of this clone. Relative to the germline gene, one junction end is altered; a read error may explain this. V is TRBV6-6 and J is TRBJ1-4, with TRBD1 matching over 9 bases. Germline V lookup: CDR1 MNHNY, CDR2 SVGAGI (reference sequence). CDR3 size: 15 residues. CDR3 DNA: TGTGCCAGCAGGCCGGGACAGGGAACTCATGAAAAACTGTTTTTT. This codes for CASRPGQGTHEKLFF.

This clone was seen a handful of times. This chain connects TRBV5-6 to TRBJ1-2; D gene ambiguous. CDR1 and CDR2 (germline): SGHDT, YYEEEE. This CDR3 has 15 residues. V gave up 4 bases and J gave up 3 bases, with 16 bases separating them. CDR3 coding DNA: TGTGCCAGCAGCCGAGGCCAGAGAGGAGACTATGGCTACACCTTC. It specifies CASSRGQRGDYGYTF.

This chain joins TRBV6-6 and TRBJ2-7; unclear D gene. CDR1 and CDR2 (germline): MNHNY, SVGAGI (reference sequence). This CDR3 is 14 amino acids long. V was cut by 0 bases and J by 2 bases, with 8 bases left in between. CDR3 protein: CASSYSSQTYEQYF. DNA of the CDR3: TGTGCCAGCAGTTACTCGTCCCAAACCTACGAGCAGTACTTC.

DNA of the CDR3: TGTGCCAGCAGCCTGACCGGGACTAGCGTATACAATGAGCAGTTCTTC. As protein: CASSLTGTSVYNEQFF. This chain uses TRBV27 with TRBJ2-1, with TRBD2 matching over 10 bases. The CDR3 consists of 16 residues. V gave up 6 bases and J gave up 4 bases; unmatched junction bases: 9. Germline V CDR1 and CDR2: MNHEY, SMNVEV (reference sequence).

V usage is TRBV7-9 and J usage is TRBJ1-1; no firm D call. CDR1 is SEHNR, CDR2 FQNEAQ, per germline (reference sequence). Trimming shortened V by 5 bases and J by 0 bases, and 13 bases separated the two germline ends. This CDR3 has 15 residues. The CDR3 DNA is TGTGCCAGCAGCACCGTCGGGAGGATGAACACTGAAGCTTTCTTT. As protein: CASSTVGRMNTEAFF. Full variable domain (missing parts from reference TRBV7-9 and TRBJ1-1): DTGVSQNPRHKITKRGQNVTFRCDPISEHNRLYWYRQTLGQGPEFLTYFQNEAQLEKSRLLSDRFSAERPKGSFSTLEIQRTEQGDSAMYLCASSTVGRMNTEAFFGQGTRLTVV.

The chain employs TRBV11-2 and TRBJ2-2; D assignment may be TRBD1 or TRBD2 (5 bases each). V shed 6 bases and J shed 6 bases, with 17 bases lying between them. The CDR3 has 15 amino acids. Germline V gives CDR1 SGHAT, CDR2 FQNNGV. This chain's CDR3 is CASSPRGVNPGELFF. CDR3 bases: TGTGCCAGCAGTCCACGAGGGGTTAACCCCGGGGAGCTGTTTTTT. Looking up the rest from reference TRBV11-2 and TRBJ2-2 gives the full variable domain: EAGVAQSPRYKIIEKRQSVAFWCNPISGHATLYWYQQILGQGPKLLIQFQNNGVVDDSQLPKDRFSAERLKGVDSTLKIQPAKLEDSAVYLCASSPRGVNPGELFFGEGSRLTVL.

The CDR3 nucleotides are TGTGCCAGCAGCTTAGCGGGGGGCAGGGTCACTGAAGCTTTCTTT. Its protein product is CASSLAGGRVTEAFF. The chain uses TRBV7-2 and TRBJ1-1; TRBD1 might be the D (6 bases). This CDR3 contains 15 residues. CDR1 is SGHTA, CDR2 FQGNSA, per germline. With 0 bases removed from V and 4 bases from J, the gap between germline ends came to 12 bases.

The chain couples TRBV18 to TRBJ2-7, with D unclear. From germline, CDR1 is KGHSH and CDR2 LQKENI. V lost 5 bases to trimming and J lost 5 bases, with 16 bases between them. CDR3 length: 14 amino acids. In DNA form, the CDR3 reads TGTGCCAGCTCAGCTATTACGGCTGGAGACGAGCAGTACTTC. Translated, it gives CASSAITAGDEQYF.

The genes are TRBV15 and TRBJ2-3; no definite D call. Trimming pared 0 bases from V and 2 bases from J, leaving 9 bases between. The germline CDR1 and CDR2 sequences are LNHNV and YYDKDF (reference sequence). This CDR3 has 15 amino acids. The CDR3 DNA reads as TGTGCCACCAGCAGAGATTTCGTGAACACAGATACGCAGTATTTT. This encodes CATSRDFVNTDTQYF.

The CDR3 loop reads CASTLAGAGSDTQYF. The CDR3 region has the DNA TGCGCCAGCACCCTAGCGGGTGCGGGGTCAGATACGCAGTATTTT. The rearrangement joins TRBV5-1 to TRBJ2-3; 8 nucleotides align to TRBD2. Per germline, CDR1 SGHRS and CDR2 YFSETQ. The CDR3 runs 15 residues. V dropped 6 bases and J dropped 4; count of bases not matched to a gene: 10.

This clone was counted between two and nine times. This chain joins TRBV6-1 and TRBJ1-5, with D unclear. Germline CDR1 and CDR2: MNHNS and SASEGT. This CDR3 spans 12 amino acids. Trimming removed 7 bases from V and 6 bases from J, with 10 bases in between. The CDR3 bases are TGTGCCAGCATGGACTTGGGTCAGCCCCAGCATTTT. Residues: CASMDLGQPQHF.